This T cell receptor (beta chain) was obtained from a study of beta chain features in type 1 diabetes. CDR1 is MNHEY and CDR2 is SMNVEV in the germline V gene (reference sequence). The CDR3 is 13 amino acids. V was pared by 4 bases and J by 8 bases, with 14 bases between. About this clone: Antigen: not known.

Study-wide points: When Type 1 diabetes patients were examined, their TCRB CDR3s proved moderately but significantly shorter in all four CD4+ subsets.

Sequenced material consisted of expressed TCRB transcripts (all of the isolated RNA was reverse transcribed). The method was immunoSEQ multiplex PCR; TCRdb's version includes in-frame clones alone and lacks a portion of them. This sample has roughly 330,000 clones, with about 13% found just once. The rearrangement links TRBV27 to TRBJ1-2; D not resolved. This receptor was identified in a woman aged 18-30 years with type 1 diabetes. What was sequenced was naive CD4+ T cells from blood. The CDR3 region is CASSSGLGGGYTF. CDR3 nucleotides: TGTGCCAGCAGTTCCGGACTGGGAGGGGGCTACACCTTC.